What follows is one T cell receptor beta chain and its context. These data come from a study of blood T cell repertoires in COVID-19. At the level of the study: In each case, the material was cDNA or gDNA derived from T cells, B-cell-depleted T cells, or PBMCs.

Assay used: immunoSEQ multiplex PCR; TCRdb lists only in-frame clones, some missing. The data contain under 130,000 clones, around 74% of them seen just once; the ten biggest clones take up roughly a fifth. Germline lookup yields CDR1 MNHEY and CDR2 SVGAGI. V was clipped by 2 bases and J by 9 bases, with 11 bases between them. The CDR3 runs to 14 residues. The chain links TRBV6-5 to TRBJ1-6; D uncertain. The source material was peripheral blood. The receptor comes from a woman in her seventies with acute or convalescent COVID-19. This CDR3 reads CASSYASRGSPLHF. The CDR3 DNA sequence: TGTGCCAGCAGTTACGCCAGCCGCGGTTCACCCCTCCACTTT.